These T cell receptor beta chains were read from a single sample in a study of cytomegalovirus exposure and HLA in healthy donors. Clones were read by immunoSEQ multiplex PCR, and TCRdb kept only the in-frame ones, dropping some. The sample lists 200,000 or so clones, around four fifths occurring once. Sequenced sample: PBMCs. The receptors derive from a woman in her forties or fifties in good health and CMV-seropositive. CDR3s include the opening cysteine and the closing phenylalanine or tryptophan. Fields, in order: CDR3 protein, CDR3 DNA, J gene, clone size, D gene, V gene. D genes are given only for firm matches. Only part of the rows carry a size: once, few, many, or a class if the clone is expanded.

CDR3 protein: CASSLRGASGLFSYEQYF
CDR3 DNA: TGTGCCAGCAGCTTACGGGGTGCTAGCGGGTTGTTTTCCTACGAGCAGTACTTC
J gene: TRBJ2-7
clone size: .
D gene: TRBD2
V gene: TRBV11-2

CDR3 protein: CASSRGQSTDTQYF
CDR3 DNA: TGCGCCAGCAGCCGGGGACAGAGCACAGATACGCAGTATTTT
J gene: TRBJ2-3
clone size: .
D gene: TRBD1
V gene: TRBV5-1

CDR3 protein: CASSTVRDRSYNEQFF
CDR3 DNA: TGTGCCAGTAGTACCGTACGAGACAGATCCTACAATGAGCAGTTCTTC
J gene: TRBJ2-1
clone size: .
D gene: .
V gene: TRBV19

CDR3 protein: CASSRPGTGRSPQF
CDR3 DNA: TGCGCCAGCAGTAGACCAGGGACAGGGCGAAGTCCCCAGTTT
J gene: TRBJ1-1
clone size: .
D gene: TRBD1
V gene: TRBV4-1

CDR3 protein: CASSPVQSGTEAFF
CDR3 DNA: TGTGCCAGCTCACCAGTACAATCGGGGACTGAAGCTTTCTTT
J gene: TRBJ1-1
clone size: .
D gene: .
V gene: TRBV18

CDR3 protein: CASSSRQGGEKLFF
CDR3 DNA: TGTGCCAGCAGCTCGCGACAGGGTGGCGAAAAACTGTTTTTT
J gene: TRBJ1-4
clone size: .
D gene: TRBD1
V gene: TRBV6-6

CDR3 protein: CSVGTGTGIYNEQFF
CDR3 DNA: TGCAGCGTTGGAACCGGGACAGGGATTTACAATGAGCAGTTCTTC
J gene: TRBJ2-1
clone size: .
D gene: TRBD1
V gene: TRBV29-1

CDR3 protein: CAISEFTGGVNEQFF
CDR3 DNA: TGTGCCATCAGTGAGTTCACGGGAGGGGTGAATGAGCAGTTCTTC
J gene: TRBJ2-1
clone size: .
D gene: TRBD2
V gene: TRBV10-3

CDR3 protein: CASRFSGGAKNEQFF
CDR3 DNA: TGTGCCAGCAGGTTTAGCGGGGGGGCCAAAAATGAGCAGTTCTTC
J gene: TRBJ2-1
clone size: .
D gene: TRBD2
V gene: TRBV5-4

CDR3 protein: CASSLSENTEAFF
CDR3 DNA: TGTGCCAGCAGCTTGAGCGAGAACACTGAAGCTTTCTTT
J gene: TRBJ1-1
clone size: .
D gene: .
V gene: TRBV5-6

CDR3 protein: CASSSPSRDRFLYF
CDR3 DNA: TGTGCCAGCAGTTCTCCGTCCCGGGACAGGTTTCTGTACTTC
J gene: TRBJ2-5
clone size: .
D gene: TRBD1
V gene: TRBV28

CDR3 protein: CASSLDRGGGNEQFF
CDR3 DNA: TGTGCCAGCAGCTTAGACCGGGGGGGCGGGAATGAGCAGTTCTTC
J gene: TRBJ2-1
clone size: few
D gene: TRBD2
V gene: TRBV7-2

CDR3 protein: CASSPARSGTQYF
CDR3 DNA: TGTGCCAGCAGCCCGGCTCGGTCGGGGACCCAGTACTTC
J gene: TRBJ2-5
clone size: .
D gene: .
V gene: TRBV11-1

CDR3 protein: CASSLNPTGVSYEQYF
CDR3 DNA: TGCGCCAGCAGCTTGAATCCTACGGGTGTGAGCTACGAGCAGTACTTC
J gene: TRBJ2-7
clone size: .
D gene: .
V gene: TRBV5-1

CDR3 protein: CASSSGQGNEKLFF
CDR3 DNA: TGCGCCAGCAGCTCGGGACAGGGTAATGAAAAACTGTTTTTT
J gene: TRBJ1-4
clone size: .
D gene: TRBD1
V gene: TRBV5-1

CDR3 protein: CASRQRGGWDTQYF
CDR3 DNA: TGTGCCAGCCGCCAGAGGGGGGGCTGGGATACGCAGTATTTT
J gene: TRBJ2-3
clone size: .
D gene: .
V gene: TRBV28

CDR3 protein: CASSPRTSGSSYNEQFF
CDR3 DNA: TGTGCCAGCTCACCCCGGACTAGCGGGAGCTCCTACAATGAGCAGTTCTTC
J gene: TRBJ2-1
clone size: .
D gene: TRBD2
V gene: TRBV18

CDR3 protein: CASSLRWDSLSQETQYF
CDR3 DNA: TGTGCCAGCAGCTTACGTTGGGACAGTCTTTCTCAAGAGACCCAGTACTTC
J gene: TRBJ2-5
clone size: .
D gene: TRBD1
V gene: TRBV11-3

CDR3 protein: CASSASSGGANTQYF
CDR3 DNA: TGTGCCAGCAGCGCAAGCAGCGGGGGGGCCAATACGCAGTATTTT
J gene: TRBJ2-3
clone size: .
D gene: TRBD2
V gene: TRBV9

CDR3 protein: CASSWGQFGGYTF
CDR3 DNA: TGTGCCAGCAGTTGGGGACAGTTTGGGGGCTACACCTTC
J gene: TRBJ1-2
clone size: .
D gene: TRBD1
V gene: TRBV6-5

CDR3 protein: CASSFTLGGASNTGELFF
CDR3 DNA: TGTGCCAGCAGCTTTACGCTCGGGGGGGCCTCGAACACCGGGGAGCTGTTTTTT
J gene: TRBJ2-2
clone size: once
D gene: TRBD2
V gene: TRBV9

CDR3 protein: CASSLLYSTGSYEQYF
CDR3 DNA: TGTGCCAGCAGCTTGTTATATTCAACAGGATCCTACGAGCAGTACTTC
J gene: TRBJ2-7
clone size: .
D gene: .
V gene: TRBV5-6

CDR3 protein: CASSEVGTGALHEQYF
CDR3 DNA: TGTGCCAGCAGTGAGGTTGGTACAGGGGCCCTTCACGAGCAGTACTTC
J gene: TRBJ2-7
clone size: .
D gene: TRBD1
V gene: TRBV6-1

CDR3 protein: CASSIYTANTGELFF
CDR3 DNA: TGCGCCAGCAGCATTTATACAGCGAACACCGGGGAGCTGTTTTTT
J gene: TRBJ2-2
clone size: .
D gene: .
V gene: TRBV5-1

CDR3 protein: CASSAGTMGYEQYF
CDR3 DNA: TGTGCCAGCAGTGCCGGGACTATGGGCTACGAGCAGTACTTC
J gene: TRBJ2-7
clone size: .
D gene: TRBD2
V gene: TRBV6-1

CDR3 protein: CASSPEGHTYEQYF
CDR3 DNA: TGTGCCAGCTCACCAGAGGGACATACCTACGAGCAGTACTTC
J gene: TRBJ2-7
clone size: .
D gene: .
V gene: TRBV18

CDR3 protein: CASSGFGTEAFF
CDR3 DNA: TGTGCCAGCAGCGGATTCGGGACTGAAGCTTTCTTT
J gene: TRBJ1-1
clone size: .
D gene: .
V gene: TRBV5-4

CDR3 protein: CASSPGQGGNSPLHF
CDR3 DNA: TGTGCCAGCAGCCCCGGACAGGGTGGAAATTCACCCCTCCACTTT
J gene: TRBJ1-6
clone size: .
D gene: TRBD1
V gene: TRBV7-9

CDR3 protein: CASSLQGYNSPLHF
CDR3 DNA: TGTGCCAGCAGCTTACAGGGGTACAATTCACCCCTCCACTTT
J gene: TRBJ1-6
clone size: .
D gene: .
V gene: TRBV11-2